This T cell receptor beta chain came from a study of OX40 agonist ivuxolimab in advanced cancers. In this sample, this clone turned up a few times. This CDR3 is built from 12 residues. Germline CDR1 and CDR2: MDHEN and SYDVKM. Deletions cut 7 bases from V and 6 bases from J, with 10 bases between. Profiling relied on immunoSEQ multiplex PCR, and the TCRdb table lists in-frame clones only, not all of them. The sample records about 19,000 clones, nearly 70% being singletons. This chain uses TRBV28 with TRBJ1-5, with a tentative D call TRBD1 (6 bases). The specimen comprised CD4+ or CD8+ T cells sorted from blood, sampled in a trial of the OX40 agonist ivuxolimab. This sequence originates from an adult with an advanced solid tumor such as melanoma, head and neck, liver or kidney cancer. In nucleotides, the CDR3 is TGTGCCAGCAACCTAGGGGGTCAGCCCCAGCATTTT. Its translation: CASNLGGQPQHF. Variable domain in full (rest from reference TRBV28 and TRBJ1-5): DVKVTQSSRYLVKRTGEKVFLECVQDMDHENMFWYRQDPGLGLRLIYFSYDVKMKEKGDIPEGYSVSREKKERFSLILESASTNQTSMYLCASNLGGQPQHFGDGTRLSIL.